The 25 T cell receptor beta chains below were found in one sample sequenced in a study of control samples from healthy donors and cancer patients. Method: immunoSEQ multiplex PCR; TCRdb's copy keeps in-frame clones and lacks some. The data show over 80,000 clones, around 82% seen once. Material: blood. The receptor source for this set is a man aged 60-69 years in good health.

J is TRBJ1-6 and V is TRBV28, with D perhaps TRBD1 (5 bases). The CDR3 spans 14 residues. Germline assignment: CDR1 MDHEN and CDR2 SYDVKM. V was cut by 1 base and J by 7 bases, with 8 bases left in between. Here the CDR3 reads CASSLYGGNSPLHF. In DNA form, the CDR3 reads TGTGCCAGCAGTTTATATGGGGGAAATTCACCCCTCCACTTT.

The rearrangement uses TRBV5-1 and TRBJ2-3; D is perhaps TRBD2 (6 bases). The germline V and J ends were trimmed by 4 bases and 5 bases, with 11 bases remaining between them. The CDR3 spans 13 residues. The germline gives CDR1 SGHRS, CDR2 YFSETQ. CDR3 bases: TGCGCCAGCAGCGCGGCGGGGAAAGATACGCAGTATTTT. It codes for CASSAAGKDTQYF.

This clone has a handful of counts. This chain links TRBV18 with TRBJ2-7, with 9 bases matching TRBD2. The trim removed 6 bases at V and 3 bases at J, leaving 3 bases unmatched. CDR3 size: 13 residues. Per the germline V gene, CDR1 is KGHSH and CDR2 is LQKENI. Here the CDR3 reads CASSDSGSYEQYF. As DNA, the CDR3 is TGTGCCAGCTCGGATAGCGGGAGCTACGAGCAGTACTTC.

The chain recombines TRBV10-3 with TRBJ2-2; 15 nucleotides align to TRBD2. This CDR3 has 17 amino acids. V was pared by 3 bases and J by 4 bases, with 3 bases of the junction left unmatched. Germline CDR1 and CDR2: ENHRY and SYGVKD. Written as DNA, the CDR3 is TGTGCCATCAGTGACGGACTAGCGGGGGGGCTCACCGGGGAGCTGTTTTTT. This translates into CAISDGLAGGLTGELFF.

The V call is TRBV10-3, the J call TRBJ1-4; perhaps TRBD1 as D (5 bases). Deletions cut 3 bases from V and 4 bases from J, with 6 bases between. Germline CDR1 ENHRY, CDR2 SYGVKD. The CDR3 has 13 residues. In DNA, the CDR3 is TGTGCCATCAGTGACAGGGTTAATGAAAAACTGTTTTTT. This gives the protein CAISDRVNEKLFF.

This clone was counted once. The CDR3 DNA reads TGTGCCAGCGGCTTTGGGGGCGGGTATGGCTACACCTTC. Its translation is CASGFGGGYGYTF. This chain uses TRBV6-5 with TRBJ1-2; D possibly corresponds to TRBD1 (6 bases). The CDR3 has 13 amino acids. Germline V gene sequence: CDR1 MNHEY, CDR2 SVGAGI. V was cut by 8 bases and J by 5 bases, with 15 bases left in between.

The CDR3 loop is CASSQEETQYF. The CDR3 DNA reads as TGTGCCAGCAGCCAAGAAGAGACCCAGTACTTC. The chain combines TRBV28 with TRBJ2-5; no clear D. This CDR3 comprises 11 residues. The germline V gene has CDR1 MDHEN and CDR2 SYDVKM. The ends were cut back, 6 bases at V and 3 bases at J, with 5 bases in the middle.

The chain employs TRBV2 and TRBJ1-5; D not certain. Per germline, CDR1 SNHLY and CDR2 FYNNEI. CDR3 length equals 13 residues. The V end lost 2 bases, the J end lost 2 bases, and 4 bases lay between the germline ends. CDR3 nucleotide sequence: TGTGCCAGCAGTGAATTTGGCAATCAGCCCCAGCATTTT. Its protein is CASSEFGNQPQHF.

This chain joins TRBV6-5 and TRBJ2-1; 8 bases align to TRBD1. The V gene end was trimmed by 0 bases and the J gene end by 6 bases; junction bases not matched to a gene: 4. Germline V gene data show CDR1 as MNHEY and CDR2 as SVGAGI. The CDR3 is made up of 15 amino acids. In nucleotides, the CDR3 is TGTGCCAGCAGTTACTCGAGGGACAGGAGCAATGAGCAGTTCTTC. Residues: CASSYSRDRSNEQFF.

V and J are TRBV9 and TRBJ2-2; 9 bases agree with TRBD1. Trimming took 5 bases from V and 1 from J; bases not matched to a gene: 0. Germline values: CDR1 SGDLS, CDR2 YYNGEE. This CDR3 comprises 14 residues. The CDR3 reads CASRTGGNTGELFF. The DNA of the CDR3 is TGTGCCAGCAGGACAGGGGGGAACACCGGGGAGCTGTTTTTT.

J is TRBJ1-5 and V is TRBV7-8; D might be TRBD1 (6 bases). This CDR3 has 20 residues. Germline V gene lookup returns CDR1 SGHVS and CDR2 FQNEAQ. Deletions cut 4 bases from V and 0 bases from J, with 25 bases between. The CDR3 sequence is CASSSEPDRRKPYSNQPQHF. CDR3 DNA: TGTGCCAGCAGCTCCGAACCCGACAGGCGCAAGCCATATAGCAATCAGCCCCAGCATTTT.

The chain uses TRBV7-8 and TRBJ2-7, with D possibly matching TRBD2 (6 bases). V lost 4 bases, J lost 9 bases, and 25 bases lay in between. The CDR3 has 16 amino acids. Germline V CDR1 and CDR2: SGHVS, FQNEAQ. The DNA for the CDR3 is TGTGCCAGCAGCTCGGTCACCGGGACTCCCCCCCAAGGGCAGTACTTC. This codes for CASSSVTGTPPQGQYF.

The genes are TRBV10-1 and TRBJ2-7, with D possibly matching TRBD2 (6 bases). CDR1 and CDR2 (germline): WNHNN, SYGVQD (reference sequence). The CDR3 spans 13 residues. The V end was cut by 6 bases, the J end by 5 bases, with 14 bases between. The DNA of the CDR3 is TGCGCCAGCAGGAGGGACTGGCCCCACGAGCAGTACTTC. Protein: CASRRDWPHEQYF.

V gene TRBV6-5 combines with J gene TRBJ1-6, with D unclear. Germline V gives CDR1 MNHEY, CDR2 SVGAGI. The CDR3 has 14 residues. The V end was cut by 5 bases, the J end by 9 bases, with 14 bases between. CDR3 loop: CASSNSVGGSPLHF. The CDR3 DNA reads TGTGCCAGCAGTAACAGCGTCGGAGGTTCACCCCTCCACTTT.

The chain recombines TRBV28 with TRBJ1-5; 7 nucleotides agree with TRBD1. J gave up 8 bases and V 6 bases, and 10 bases lay outside the gene matches. The CDR3 is 14 amino acids. CDR1 is MDHEN and CDR2 is SYDVKM in the germline V gene. The CDR3 is CASRPGGFEKPQHF. CDR3 bases: TGTGCCAGCAGGCCAGGGGGTTTTGAGAAGCCCCAGCATTTT.

V is TRBV2 and J is TRBJ2-7; TRBD1 matches 11 bases. Looked up from germline, CDR1 is SNHLY and CDR2 is FYNNEI. The CDR3 has 15 residues. Trimming at V came to 3 bases and at J to 4 bases, leaving 5 bases not matched to a gene. The CDR3 here is CASSDLGQGAYEQYF. CDR3 bases: TGTGCCAGCAGTGATCTCGGACAGGGGGCTTACGAGCAGTACTTC. Looking up the rest from reference TRBV2 and TRBJ2-7 gives the full variable domain: EPEVTQTPSHQVTQMGQEVILRCVPISNHLYFYWYRQILGQKVEFLVSFYNNEISEKSEIFDDQFSVERPDGSNFTLKIRSTKLEDSAMYFCASSDLGQGAYEQYFGPGTRLTVT.

About this clone: One end of the junction does not line up with germline, which may come from a read error. The chain combines TRBV28 with TRBJ2-1; D is uncertain. Germline CDR1 and CDR2: MDHEN and SYDVKM. This CDR3 contains 8 residues. In nucleotides, the CDR3 is TGTGCCAGCAGACTTCAGATCTTC. This codes for CASRLQIF. Full variable domain (outside the CDR3, taken from reference TRBV28 and TRBJ2-1): DVKVTQSSRYLVKRTGEKVFLECVQDMDHENMFWYRQDPGLGLRLIYFSYDVKMKEKGDIPEGYSVSREKKERFSLILESASTNQTSMYLCASRLQIFGPGTRLTVL.

The chain couples TRBV2 to TRBJ2-3; 11 bases align to TRBD2. The CDR3 covers 15 residues. The ends lost 7 bases at V and 2 bases at J; junction bases unmatched: 5. Germline-derived CDR1 and CDR2 are SNHLY and FYNNEI. The CDR3 loop is CASKGLAVFTDTQYF. CDR3 DNA sequence: TGTGCCAGCAAGGGACTAGCGGTTTTCACAGATACGCAGTATTTT.

This chain uses TRBV24-1 with TRBJ2-5; TRBD1 matches at 9 bases. Germline CDR1 reads KGHDR; CDR2 reads SFDVKD. The CDR3 has 16 amino acids. J gave up 5 bases and V 4 bases, and 10 bases lay outside the gene matches. The CDR3: CATSEKGQGLRETQYF. CDR3 DNA: TGTGCCACCAGTGAGAAAGGACAGGGGTTGCGGGAGACCCAGTACTTC.

The V gene is TRBV30, the J gene TRBJ2-7; D is ambiguous. V was trimmed by 0 bases and J by 6 bases, leaving 12 bases between them. CDR1 and CDR2 from the germline V gene are GTSNPN and SVGIG (reference sequence). The CDR3 covers 13 residues. This chain's CDR3 is CAWSVSSPGEQYF. CDR3 sequence (DNA): TGTGCCTGGAGTGTTTCCAGCCCGGGCGAGCAGTACTTC.

CDR3 sequence (DNA): TGCAGCGTTGAAGCTTGGGACAGGGGGCAAAAAGCTTTCTTT. Its translation is CSVEAWDRGQKAFF. J is TRBJ1-1 and V is TRBV29-1; 12 nucleotides agree with TRBD1. The V segment lost 1 base and the J segment 9 bases; nucleotides outside the gene matches: 6. The CDR3 is 14 amino acids. Germline-derived CDR1 and CDR2 are SQVTM and ANQGSEA.

The chain joins TRBV5-1 to TRBJ2-2; TRBD2 agrees at 9 bases. The V gene end was trimmed by 0 bases and the J gene end by 9 bases; junction bases not matched to a gene: 6. The CDR3 is made up of 15 amino acids. Per the germline V gene, CDR1 is SGHRS and CDR2 is YFSETQ. CDR3 nucleotides: TGCGCCAGCAGCTTGGCCGTAGCGGGAGTTAGGGAGCTGTTTTTT. Encoded protein: CASSLAVAGVRELFF.

This chain links TRBV4-2 with TRBJ2-2, with 12 nucleotides matching TRBD2. The CDR3 is 17 residues long. Germline-derived CDR1 and CDR2 are LGHNA and YNFKEQ. With V trimmed by 3 bases and J by 4 bases, 6 bases remained unmatched. CDR3 loop: CASSHLAGGHGTGELFF. DNA of the CDR3: TGTGCCAGCAGCCACCTAGCGGGGGGGCACGGCACCGGGGAGCTGTTTTTT.

In regard to this clone: The same CDR3 arises from other DNA sequences in this sample as well. V gene TRBV28 combines with J gene TRBJ2-2; TRBD2 matches 7 bases. J was trimmed by 4 bases and V by 2 bases; bases with no gene match: 7. CDR1 is MDHEN, CDR2 SYDVKM, per germline. The CDR3 is 16 residues long. As DNA, the CDR3 is TGTGCCAGCAGTTTAGTTCCTAGCGGCCCCACCGGGGAGCTGTTTTTT. It is translated as CASSLVPSGPTGELFF.

The sample holds a few counts of this clone. In DNA form, the CDR3 reads TGTGCCAGCTCACCAATGATGGGGTCCTATGGCTACACCTTC. Encoded protein: CASSPMMGSYGYTF. The V gene is TRBV18, the J gene TRBJ1-2; the D is unclear. V shed 2 bases and J shed 4 bases, with 11 bases lying between them. This CDR3 is built from 14 residues. The germline CDR1 and CDR2 sequences are KGHSH and LQKENI.